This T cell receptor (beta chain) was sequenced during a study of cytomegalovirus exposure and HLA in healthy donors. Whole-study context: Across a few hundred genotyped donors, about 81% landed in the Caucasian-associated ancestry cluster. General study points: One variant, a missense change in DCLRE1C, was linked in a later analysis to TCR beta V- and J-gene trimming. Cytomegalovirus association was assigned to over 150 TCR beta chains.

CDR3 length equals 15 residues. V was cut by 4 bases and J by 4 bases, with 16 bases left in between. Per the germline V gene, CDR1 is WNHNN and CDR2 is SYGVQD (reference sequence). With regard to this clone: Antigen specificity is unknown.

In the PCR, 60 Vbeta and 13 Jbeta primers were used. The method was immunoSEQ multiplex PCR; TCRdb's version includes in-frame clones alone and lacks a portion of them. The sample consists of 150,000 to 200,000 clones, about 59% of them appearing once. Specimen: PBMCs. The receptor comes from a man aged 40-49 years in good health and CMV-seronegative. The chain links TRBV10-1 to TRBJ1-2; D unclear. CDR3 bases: TGCGCCAGCAGTGGCCTCTCCCCCGGGTTCTATGGCTACACCTTC. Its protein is CASSGLSPGFYGYTF.